A selection of T cell receptor beta chains follows, all from one sample in a study of blood T cell repertoires in COVID-19. Only in-frame clones appear in the TCRdb table, and some are missing; sequencing was by immunoSEQ multiplex PCR. This sample has more than 400,000 clones, with approximately 83% found just once. The sample comprised peripheral blood. The receptor set was obtained from a human donor in a cohort sampled during active COVID-19. The CDR3 runs from the conserved cysteine through the conserved F or W. D genes are given only for firm matches. The size entry is marked missing in some rows and otherwise reads once, few, many or a size class.

j_gene,abundance,v_gene,d_gene,CDR3aa,CDR3nt
TRBJ2-7,.,TRBV10-3,.,CAIRAFSSVDEQYF,TGTGCCATCAGGGCCTTTTCTAGCGTAGACGAGCAGTACTTC
TRBJ2-7,few,TRBV30,.,CAWSFQGWEQYF,TGTGCCTGGAGTTTCCAGGGCTGGGAGCAGTACTTC
TRBJ1-2,few,TRBV15,TRBD1,CATSREGTGAEWGYGYTF,TGTGCCACCAGCAGAGAAGGGACAGGGGCAGAGTGGGGCTATGGCTACACCTTC
TRBJ2-5,.,TRBV23-1,TRBD2,CASSQDYRTSGYAETQYF,TGCGCCAGCAGTCAAGACTACCGGACTAGCGGGTACGCGGAGACCCAGTACTTC
TRBJ1-6,few,TRBV28,.,CASSPGTFVGDGSPLHF,TGTGCCAGCAGTCCCGGGACTTTCGTCGGTGACGGATCACCCCTCCACTTT
TRBJ2-7,.,TRBV9,.,CASSPSRLHEQYF,TGTGCCAGCAGCCCTTCCAGGCTCCACGAGCAGTACTTC
TRBJ1-2,.,TRBV19,.,CASSTRGGRGSSYGYTF,TGTGCCAGTAGTACTCGGGGGGGCAGGGGAAGTTCCTATGGCTACACCTTC
TRBJ1-1,.,TRBV21-1,.,CASSGLAAFF,TGTGCCAGCAGCGGTCTGGCCGCTTTCTTT
TRBJ1-1,.,TRBV11-2,TRBD1,CASSRQGPYLSTEAFF,TGTGCCAGCAGCCGACAGGGGCCCTACTTGAGCACTGAAGCTTTCTTT
TRBJ2-1,.,TRBV28,TRBD1,CASRTGGSNEQFF,TGTGCCAGCAGGACAGGGGGGTCCAATGAGCAGTTCTTC
TRBJ2-2,.,TRBV9,.,CASSVGGDPRELFF,TGTGCCAGCAGCGTAGGCGGGGACCCCCGGGAGCTGTTTTTT
TRBJ1-3,once,TRBV5-1,.,CASSSSANRLPNTIYF,TGCGCCAGCAGCTCGTCGGCGAACAGGCTACCTAACACCATATATTTT
TRBJ2-1,.,TRBV30,.,CAWMETADEQFF,TGTGCCTGGATGGAGACGGCGGATGAGCAGTTCTTC
TRBJ2-1,.,TRBV5-1,TRBD2,CASSSGLAGLPAPNEQFF,TGCGCCAGCAGCTCCGGACTAGCGGGCCTGCCAGCCCCCAATGAGCAGTTCTTC
TRBJ1-1,.,TRBV2,TRBD1,CASSVRGQDTEAFF,TGTGCCAGCAGTGTCAGGGGGCAGGACACTGAAGCTTTCTTT
TRBJ2-1,many,TRBV6-5,TRBD2,CASRRASGSYNEQFF,TGTGCCAGTAGACGGGCTAGCGGGTCCTACAATGAGCAGTTCTTC
TRBJ2-7,.,TRBV6-6,.,CASSYPQGSTYEQYF,TGTGCCAGCAGTTACCCGCAGGGTTCAACCTACGAGCAGTACTTC
TRBJ2-7,.,TRBV5-1,TRBD2,CASSLGRAGGSYEQYF,TGCGCCAGCAGCTTGGGTCGGGCGGGAGGCTCCTACGAGCAGTACTTC